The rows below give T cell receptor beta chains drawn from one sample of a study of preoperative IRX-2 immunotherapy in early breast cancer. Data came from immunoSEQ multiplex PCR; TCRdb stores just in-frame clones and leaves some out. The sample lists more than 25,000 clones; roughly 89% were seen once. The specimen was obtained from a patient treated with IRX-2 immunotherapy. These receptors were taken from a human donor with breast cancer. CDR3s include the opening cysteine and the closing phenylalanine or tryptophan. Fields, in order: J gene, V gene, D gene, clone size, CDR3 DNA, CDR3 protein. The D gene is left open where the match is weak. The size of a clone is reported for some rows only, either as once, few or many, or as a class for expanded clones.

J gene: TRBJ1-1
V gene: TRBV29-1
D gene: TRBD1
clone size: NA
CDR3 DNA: TGCAGCGTTTATCGGACAGGGGGCGGTGAAGCTTTCTTT
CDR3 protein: CSVYRTGGGEAFF

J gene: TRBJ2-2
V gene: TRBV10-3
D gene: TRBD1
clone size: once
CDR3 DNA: TGTGCCATCAGTGGAAGGGGGCCCCCCACCGGGGAGCTGTTTTTT
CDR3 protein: CAISGRGPPTGELFF

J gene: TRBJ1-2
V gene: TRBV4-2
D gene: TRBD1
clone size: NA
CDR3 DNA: TGTGCCAGCAGCCAAACGACAGGGGTCGGCTACACCTTC
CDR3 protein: CASSQTTGVGYTF

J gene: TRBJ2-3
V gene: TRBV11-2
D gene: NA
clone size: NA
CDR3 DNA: TGTGCCAGCAGAGATGCACGAAGCACAGATACGCAGTATTTT
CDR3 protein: CASRDARSTDTQYF

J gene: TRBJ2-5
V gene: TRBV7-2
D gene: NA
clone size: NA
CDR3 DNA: TGTGCCAGCAGCCTCAGGCTTTCCCAAGAGACCCAGTACTTC
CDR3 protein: CASSLRLSQETQYF

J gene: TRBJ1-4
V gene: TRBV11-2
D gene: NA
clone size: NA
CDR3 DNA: TGTGCCAGCAGCGTCGCGCAAGAAAAACTGTTTTTT
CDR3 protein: CASSVAQEKLFF

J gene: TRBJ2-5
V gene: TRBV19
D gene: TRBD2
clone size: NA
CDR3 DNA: TGTGCCAGTAGTATAGTAGCGGGCCACCAAGAGACCCAGTACTTC
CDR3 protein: CASSIVAGHQETQYF

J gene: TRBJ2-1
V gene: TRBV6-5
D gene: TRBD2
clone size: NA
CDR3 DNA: TGTGCCAGCATGGGACTAGCGGGAGCTGAGCAGTTCTTC
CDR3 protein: CASMGLAGAEQFF

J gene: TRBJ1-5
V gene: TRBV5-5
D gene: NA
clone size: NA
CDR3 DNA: TGTGCCAGCAGCTTGGGTGGTGGGGGCGCGAGGTATAGCAATCAGCCCCAGCATTTT
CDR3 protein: CASSLGGGGARYSNQPQHF

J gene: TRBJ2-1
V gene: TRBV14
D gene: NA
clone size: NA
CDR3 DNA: TGTGCCAGCAGCCCCTCAGGCGGAGGTACGAATGAGCAGTTCTTC
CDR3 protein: CASSPSGGGTNEQFF

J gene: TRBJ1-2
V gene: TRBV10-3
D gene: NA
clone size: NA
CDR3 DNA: TGTGCCATCAGTGTAGCGGAAGGCGGCTACACCTTC
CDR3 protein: CAISVAEGGYTF

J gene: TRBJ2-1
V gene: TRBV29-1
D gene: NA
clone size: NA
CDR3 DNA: TGCAGCGTTGAGGAGACACAGTACAATGAGCAGTTCTTC
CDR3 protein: CSVEETQYNEQFF

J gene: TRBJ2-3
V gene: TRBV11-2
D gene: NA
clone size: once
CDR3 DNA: TGTGCCAGCAGCTTACCGGCAGATACGCAGTATTTT
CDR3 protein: CASSLPADTQYF

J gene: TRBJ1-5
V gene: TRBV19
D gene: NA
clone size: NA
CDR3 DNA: TGTGCCAGTACCCTATTCCGAGGGTCCAATCAGCCCCAGCATTTT
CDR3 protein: CASTLFRGSNQPQHF

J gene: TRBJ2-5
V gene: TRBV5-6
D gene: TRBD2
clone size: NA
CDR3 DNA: TGTGCCAGCAGCTATAGCGGGAGAATGGAGGAGACCCAGTACTTC
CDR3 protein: CASSYSGRMEETQYF

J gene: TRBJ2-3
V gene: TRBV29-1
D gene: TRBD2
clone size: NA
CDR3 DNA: TGCAGCGCTGGCCCTAGCGGGGGGATCGGGGATACGCAGTATTTT
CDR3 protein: CSAGPSGGIGDTQYF

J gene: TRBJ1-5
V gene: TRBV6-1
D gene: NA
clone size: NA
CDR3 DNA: TGTGCCAGCAGTGAAATCGGGAATAGCAATCAGCCCCAGCATTTT
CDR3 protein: CASSEIGNSNQPQHF

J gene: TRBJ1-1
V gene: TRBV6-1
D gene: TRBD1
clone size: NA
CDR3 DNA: TGTGCCAGCAGTGGGGGGACAGGCAACACTGAAGCTTTCTTT
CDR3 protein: CASSGGTGNTEAFF

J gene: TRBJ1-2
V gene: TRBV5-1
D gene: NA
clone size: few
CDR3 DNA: TGCGCCAGCAGCCCGGCAGGGGCTTCAGACTATGGCTACACCTTC
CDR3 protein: CASSPAGASDYGYTF

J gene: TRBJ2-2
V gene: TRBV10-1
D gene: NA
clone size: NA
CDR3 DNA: TGCGCCAGCAGCTCTGACCCAGACACCGGGGAGCTGTTTTTT
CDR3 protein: CASSSDPDTGELFF

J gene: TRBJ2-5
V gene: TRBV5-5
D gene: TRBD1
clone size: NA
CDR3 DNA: TGTGCCAGCAGCATCGGGACAGGGGGCCAAGAGACCCAGTACTTC
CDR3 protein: CASSIGTGGQETQYF

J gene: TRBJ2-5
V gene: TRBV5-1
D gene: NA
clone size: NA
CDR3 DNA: TGCGCCAGCAGCCCTGGGCGGGGTGGGGGAGAGACCCAGTACTTC
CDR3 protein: CASSPGRGGGETQYF

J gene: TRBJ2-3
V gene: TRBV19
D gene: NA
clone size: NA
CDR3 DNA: TGTGCCAGTAGTATTACGTCTGCGCGGTCTAGCACAGATACGCAGTATTTT
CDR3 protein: CASSITSARSSTDTQYF

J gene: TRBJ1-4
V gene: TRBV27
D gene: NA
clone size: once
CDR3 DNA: TGTGCCAGCAGTTCCCCTAGGGGGGATGCCACTAATGAAAAACTGTTTTTT
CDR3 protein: CASSSPRGDATNEKLFF

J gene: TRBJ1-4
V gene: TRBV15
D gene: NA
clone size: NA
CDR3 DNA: TGTGCCACCAGCAGAGATTTGGGGGGCCCTAATGAAAAACTGTTTTTT
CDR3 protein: CATSRDLGGPNEKLFF

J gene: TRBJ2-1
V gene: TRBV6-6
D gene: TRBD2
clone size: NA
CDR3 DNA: TGTGCCACCCGATCCCGGGAGGCGGGGGGTAATGAGCAGTTCTTC
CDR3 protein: CATRSREAGGNEQFF

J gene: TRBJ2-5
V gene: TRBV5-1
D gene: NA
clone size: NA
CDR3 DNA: TGCGCCAGCAGCTTGACCGGAGGCGGGGAGACCCAGTACTTC
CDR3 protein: CASSLTGGGETQYF

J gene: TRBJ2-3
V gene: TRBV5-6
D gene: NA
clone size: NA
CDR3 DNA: TGTGCCAGCAGCTTCGATTACAGCCCAGATACGCAGTATTTT
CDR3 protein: CASSFDYSPDTQYF

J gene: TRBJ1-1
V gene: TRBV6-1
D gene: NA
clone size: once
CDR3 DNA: TGTGCCAGCAGTTATTTCGGGGAAGCTTTCTTT
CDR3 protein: CASSYFGEAFF

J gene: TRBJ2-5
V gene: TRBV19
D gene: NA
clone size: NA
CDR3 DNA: TGTGCAACTAGTTTGGGTGAAGAGACCCAGTACTTC
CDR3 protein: CATSLGEETQYF

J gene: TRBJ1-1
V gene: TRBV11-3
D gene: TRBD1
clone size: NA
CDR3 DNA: TGTGCCAGCAGCACCTCCGACAGGGGGACAATGACTTTCTTT
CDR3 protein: CASSTSDRGTMTFF

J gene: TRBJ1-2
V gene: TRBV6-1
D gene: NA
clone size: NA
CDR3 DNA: TGTGCCAGCAGCAAACACCGGGACATTAACTATGGCTACACCTTC
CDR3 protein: CASSKHRDINYGYTF

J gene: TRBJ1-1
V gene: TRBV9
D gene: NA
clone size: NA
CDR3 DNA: TGTGCCAGCAGCGTAGGGCGTAGGGTAGGACCTAACACTGAAGCTTTCTTT
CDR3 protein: CASSVGRRVGPNTEAFF

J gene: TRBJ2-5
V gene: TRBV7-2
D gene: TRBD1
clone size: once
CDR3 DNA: TGTGCCAGCAGCCCGGGGACAGGGTCAAAGACCCAGTACTTC
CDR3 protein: CASSPGTGSKTQYF

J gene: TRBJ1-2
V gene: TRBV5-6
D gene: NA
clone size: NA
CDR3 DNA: TGTGCCAGCAGCTTGGCTTCAACAGGACCCTATGGCTACACCTTC
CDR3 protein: CASSLASTGPYGYTF

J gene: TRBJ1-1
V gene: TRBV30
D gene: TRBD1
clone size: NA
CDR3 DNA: TGTGCCTGGAGTGAGGCGACAGGGGCAGTCACTGAAGCTTTCTTT
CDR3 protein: CAWSEATGAVTEAFF

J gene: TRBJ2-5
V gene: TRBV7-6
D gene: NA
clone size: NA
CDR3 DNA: TGTGCCAGCAGCTCATCCAACCCCGAGACCCAGTACTTC
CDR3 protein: CASSSSNPETQYF

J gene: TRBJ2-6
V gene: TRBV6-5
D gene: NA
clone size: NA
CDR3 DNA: TGTGTCAGCAGTTACAAAGGGGGCTCTGGGGCCAACGTCCTGACTTTC
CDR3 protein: CVSSYKGGSGANVLTF

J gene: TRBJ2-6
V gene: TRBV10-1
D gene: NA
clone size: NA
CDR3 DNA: TGCGCCAGCAGTGGAGGGGGCTCTGGGGCCAACGTCCTGACTTTC
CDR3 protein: CASSGGGSGANVLTF

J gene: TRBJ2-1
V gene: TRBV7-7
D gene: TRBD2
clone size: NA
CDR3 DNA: TGTGCCAGCAGCTTACGGCTAGCGGGGGCTTCCTACAATGAGCAGTTCTTC
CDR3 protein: CASSLRLAGASYNEQFF

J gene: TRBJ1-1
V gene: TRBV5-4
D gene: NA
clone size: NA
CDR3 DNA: TGTGCCAGCAGCTTGCCGCCCTATTTGAACACTGAAGCTTTCTTT
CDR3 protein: CASSLPPYLNTEAFF

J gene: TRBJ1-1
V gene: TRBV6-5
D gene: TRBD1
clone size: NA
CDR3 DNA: TGTGCCAGCAGTTACTCGACCCTCGTGCAGGGGGCGGATGCTTTCTTT
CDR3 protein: CASSYSTLVQGADAFF

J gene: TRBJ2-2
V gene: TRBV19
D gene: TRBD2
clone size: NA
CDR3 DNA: TGTGCCAGTACCCTGATAGCGGGACCGAACACCGGGGAGCTGTTTTTT
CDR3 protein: CASTLIAGPNTGELFF

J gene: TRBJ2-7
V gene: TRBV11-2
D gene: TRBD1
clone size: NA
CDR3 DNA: TGTGCCAGCAGCTCAAGAACGGGACAGCTCAACGAGCAGTACTTC
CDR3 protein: CASSSRTGQLNEQYF

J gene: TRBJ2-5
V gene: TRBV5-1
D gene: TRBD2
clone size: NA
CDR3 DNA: TGCGCCAGCGCCGGAGGGACTAGCGGGGAGACCCAGTACTTC
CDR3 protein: CASAGGTSGETQYF

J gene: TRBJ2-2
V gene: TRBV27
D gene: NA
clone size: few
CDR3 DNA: TGTGCCAGCAGTTTAGGACTGCTCACCGGGGAGCTGTTTTTT
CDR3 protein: CASSLGLLTGELFF

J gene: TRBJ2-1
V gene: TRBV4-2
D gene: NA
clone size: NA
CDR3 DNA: TGTGCCAGCAGCCTAGAGGGACCAGAGAATGAGCAGTTCTTC
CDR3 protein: CASSLEGPENEQFF

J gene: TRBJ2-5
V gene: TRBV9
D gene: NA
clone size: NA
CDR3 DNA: TGTGCCAGCAGCCAGAAGCTAGCGCCAGTGTACCAAGAGACCCAGTACTTC
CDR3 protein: CASSQKLAPVYQETQYF

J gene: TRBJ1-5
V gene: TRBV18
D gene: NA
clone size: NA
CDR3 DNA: TGTGCCAGCTCAGCCTCGGGAGGGGGTCAGCCCCAGCATTTT
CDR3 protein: CASSASGGGQPQHF

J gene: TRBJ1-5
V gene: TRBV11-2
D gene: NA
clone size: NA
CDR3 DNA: TGTGCCAGCAGCTTAGAAGGGGGAGCCCAGCATTTT
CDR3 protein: CASSLEGGAQHF

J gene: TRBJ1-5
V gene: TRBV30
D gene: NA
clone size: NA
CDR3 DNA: TGTGCCTGGAGTGAGGGTGGGGATCAGCCCCAGCATTTT
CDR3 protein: CAWSEGGDQPQHF

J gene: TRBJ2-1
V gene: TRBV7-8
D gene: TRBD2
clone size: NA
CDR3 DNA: TGTGCCAGCAGCTTAGGGGGACTAGCGGGGGGAAGTGGTGAGCAGTTCTTC
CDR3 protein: CASSLGGLAGGSGEQFF